Sequencing of this TCR beta chain was carried out in a study of blood T cell repertoires in COVID-19. Study background: From T cells, B-cell-depleted T cells, or PBMCs came the material, which was cDNA or gDNA.

CDR3 size: 14 residues. Germline CDR1 reads MNHEY; CDR2 reads SVGAGI. V was clipped by 6 bases and J by 5 bases; unmatched bases: 8. As handled by the study authors: Reference gene primers were amplified, and this amplification served to estimate nucleated cell counts. This table comes from immunoSEQ multiplex PCR, and its TCRdb copy is limited to in-frame clones, with some not included. V and J calls and clone size are given by that table; D and trimming were obtained from the DNA. The table lists under 250,000 clones, approximately 80% of them singletons. The J gene is TRBJ1-1, the V gene TRBV6-5, with 8 bases aligning to TRBD1. Sequencing was performed on peripheral blood. The sequence was collected from a middle-aged man with acute or convalescent COVID-19. The CDR3 bases are TGTGCCAGCAGCCTTCAGGGGGCAGGGACTGAAGCTTTCTTT. This sequence encodes CASSLQGAGTEAFF.